This T cell receptor beta chain was captured in a study of cytomegalovirus exposure and HLA in healthy donors. PCR used 60 Vbeta primers and 13 Jbeta primers. TCRdb's table, derived via immunoSEQ multiplex PCR, lists solely in-frame clones and lacks some. Among approximately 190,000 clones listed, around 85% were seen once. The CDR3 runs 16 residues. With 1 base clipped from V and 5 bases from J, the junction kept 5 bases outside the gene matches. Germline V gives CDR1 LGHNA, CDR2 YNFKEQ. Source material: PBMCs. The chain links TRBV4-2 to TRBJ2-3; 11 nucleotides agree with TRBD1. The receptor was derived from a middle-aged man in good health and CMV-seropositive. The CDR3 coding sequence is TGTGCCAGCAGCCAAGCCGGGACAGGGGGGATAGATACGCAGTATTTT. Translation gives CASSQAGTGGIDTQYF.